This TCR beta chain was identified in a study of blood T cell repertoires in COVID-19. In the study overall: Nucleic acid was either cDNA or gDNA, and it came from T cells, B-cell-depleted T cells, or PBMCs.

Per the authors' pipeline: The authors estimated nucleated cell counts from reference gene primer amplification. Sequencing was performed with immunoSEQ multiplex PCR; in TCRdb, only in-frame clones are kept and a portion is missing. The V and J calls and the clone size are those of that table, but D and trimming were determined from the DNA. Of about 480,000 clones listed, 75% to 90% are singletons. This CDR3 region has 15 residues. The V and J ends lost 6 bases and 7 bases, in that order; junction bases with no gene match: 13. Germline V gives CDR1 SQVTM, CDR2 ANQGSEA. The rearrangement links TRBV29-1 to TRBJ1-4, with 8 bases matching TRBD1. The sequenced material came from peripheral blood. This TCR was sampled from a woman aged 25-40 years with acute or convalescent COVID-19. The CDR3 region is CSVETETGESEKLFF. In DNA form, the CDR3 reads TGCAGCGTAGAAACCGAGACAGGGGAAAGTGAAAAACTGTTTTTT.